This TCR beta chain was retrieved from a study of CD8 T cells in Susac syndrome. Overall study results and limits: The CD4+ T cell repertoires that were profiled in Susac syndrome showed no clonal expansion.

Patients with Susac syndrome met the recently defined diagnostic criteria for definite or probable disease. Bulk CD8+ and CD4+ cells came from magnetic negative isolation; CD8+ TEMRA by FACS. Regarding this clonotype: Its antigen is still unknown.

The V end lost 5 bases, the J end lost 0 bases, and 11 bases lay between the germline ends. The CDR3 is 15 residues long. CDR1 SEHNR and CDR2 FQNEAQ come from the germline V gene (reference sequence). When the RNA was reverse transcribed, random hexamers were used with an input of 0.5 to 1 ug. The authors amplified TCR beta CDR3 across 54 Vbeta and 13 Jbeta using immunoSEQ multiplex PCR. Each CDR3 protein gets one entry after TCRdb re-called the immunoSEQ multiplex PCR reads with MiXCR. The sample holds roughly 250,000 distinct CDR3 sequences, around 96% seen once. This clonotype originated in a human donor with Susac syndrome. The chain has TRBV7-9 and TRBJ2-1, with D unresolved. Sample: CD4+ T cells from PBMCs. The CDR3 region has the DNA TGTGCCAGCAGCCTTAGACTGAGCTCCTACAATGAGCAGTTCTTC. Translated: CASSLRLSSYNEQFF.